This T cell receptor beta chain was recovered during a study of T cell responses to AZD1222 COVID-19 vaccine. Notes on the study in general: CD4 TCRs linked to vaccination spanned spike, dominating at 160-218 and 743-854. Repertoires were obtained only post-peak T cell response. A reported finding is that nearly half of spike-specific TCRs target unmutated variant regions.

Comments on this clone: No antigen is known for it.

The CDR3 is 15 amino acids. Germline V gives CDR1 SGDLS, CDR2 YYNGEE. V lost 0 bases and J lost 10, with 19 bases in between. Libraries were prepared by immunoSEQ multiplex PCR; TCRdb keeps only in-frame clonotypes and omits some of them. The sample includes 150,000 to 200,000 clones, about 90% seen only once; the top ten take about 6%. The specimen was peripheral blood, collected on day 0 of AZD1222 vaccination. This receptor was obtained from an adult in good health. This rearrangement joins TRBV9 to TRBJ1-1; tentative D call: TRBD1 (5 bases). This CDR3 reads CASSVGGNRQYGAFF. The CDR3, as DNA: TGTGCCAGCAGCGTAGGGGGGAATAGACAGTACGGAGCTTTCTTT.